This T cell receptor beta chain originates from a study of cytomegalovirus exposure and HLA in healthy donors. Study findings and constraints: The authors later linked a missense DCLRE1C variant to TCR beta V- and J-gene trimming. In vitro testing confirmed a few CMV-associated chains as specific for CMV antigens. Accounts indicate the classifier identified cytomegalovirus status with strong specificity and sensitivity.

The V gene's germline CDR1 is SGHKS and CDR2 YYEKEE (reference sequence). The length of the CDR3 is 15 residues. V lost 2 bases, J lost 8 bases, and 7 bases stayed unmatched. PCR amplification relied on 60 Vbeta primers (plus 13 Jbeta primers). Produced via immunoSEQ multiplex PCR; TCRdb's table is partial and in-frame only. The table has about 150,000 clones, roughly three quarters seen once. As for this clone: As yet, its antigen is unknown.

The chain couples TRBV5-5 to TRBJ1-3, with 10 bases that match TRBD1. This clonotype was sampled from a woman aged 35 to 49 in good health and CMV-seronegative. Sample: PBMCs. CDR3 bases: TGTGCCAGCAGCTTAACCGGGACAGGGGTGGACACCATATATTTT. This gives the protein CASSLTGTGVDTIYF.